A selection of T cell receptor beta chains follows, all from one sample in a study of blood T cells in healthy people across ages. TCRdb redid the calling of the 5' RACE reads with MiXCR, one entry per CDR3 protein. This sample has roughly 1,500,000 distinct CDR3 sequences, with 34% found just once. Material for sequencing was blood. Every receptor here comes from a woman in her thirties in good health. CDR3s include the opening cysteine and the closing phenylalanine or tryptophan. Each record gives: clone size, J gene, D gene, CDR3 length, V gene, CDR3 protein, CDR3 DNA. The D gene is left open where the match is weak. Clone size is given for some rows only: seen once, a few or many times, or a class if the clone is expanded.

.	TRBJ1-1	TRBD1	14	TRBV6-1	CASRRRGTENEAFF	TGTGCCAGCAGAAGGCGAGGGACAGAAAATGAAGCTTTCTTT
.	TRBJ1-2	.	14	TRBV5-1	CASSTQAMVYGYTF	TGCGCCAGCAGCACTCAGGCTATGGTCTATGGCTACACCTTC
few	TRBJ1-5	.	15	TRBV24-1	CAPKGIHPTNQPQHF	TGTGCCCCGAAGGGGATTCATCCTACCAATCAGCCCCAGCATTTT
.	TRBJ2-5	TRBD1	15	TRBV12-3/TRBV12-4	CASSGRDRAGETQYF	TGTGCCAGCAGTGGCCGGGACAGGGCAGGGGAGACCCAGTACTTC
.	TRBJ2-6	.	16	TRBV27	CASRIGTFAGANVLTF	TGTGCCAGCAGAATCGGGACATTTGCTGGGGCCAACGTCCTGACTTTC
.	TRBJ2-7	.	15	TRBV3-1	CASSQVAGTPNEQYF	TGTGCCAGCAGCCAAGTGGCGGGGACACCCAACGAGCAGTACTTC
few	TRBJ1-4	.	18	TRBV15	CATSRDYLAVTTNEKLFF	TGTGCCACCAGCAGAGATTATTTGGCCGTTACAACTAATGAAAAACTGTTTTTT
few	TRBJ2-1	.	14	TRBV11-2	CASSFNRRDNEQFF	TGTGCCAGCAGCTTCAACAGGAGGGACAATGAACAGTTCTTC
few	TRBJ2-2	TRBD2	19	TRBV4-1	CASSTPRRLAGGHTGELFF	TGCGCCAGCAGCACCCCACGCAGACTAGCGGGGGGGCATACCGGGGAGCTGTTTTTT
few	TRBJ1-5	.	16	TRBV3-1	CASSQRTPAGNQPQHF	TGTGCCAGCAGCCAACGGACACCGGCGGGTAATCAGCCCCAGCATTTT
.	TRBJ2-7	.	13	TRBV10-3	CAISVGRGSEQYF	TGTGCCATCAGTGTCGGTCGGGGATCCGAGCAGTACTTC
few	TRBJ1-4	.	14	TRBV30	CAWQWRGAVEKLFF	TGTGCCTGGCAGTGGAGGGGCGCAGTGGAAAAACTGTTTTTT
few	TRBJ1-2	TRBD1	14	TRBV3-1	CASSQMPTGDGYTF	TGTGCCAGCAGCCAAATGCCGACAGGGGATGGCTACACCTTC
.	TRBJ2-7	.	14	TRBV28	CASSWDTLRCEQYF	TGTGCCAGCAGTTGGGACACCCTAAGGTGCGAGCAGTACTTC
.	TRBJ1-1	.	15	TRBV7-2	CASSLSPGMSTEAFF	TGTGCCAGCAGCTTATCCCCAGGGATGAGCACTGAAGCTTTCTTT
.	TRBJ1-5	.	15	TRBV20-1	CRARVGFVSNQPQHF	TGCAGAGCTAGAGTTGGGTTTGTTAGCAATCAGCCCCAGCATTTT
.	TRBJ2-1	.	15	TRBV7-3	CASSPTGGVVHEQFF	TGTGCCAGCAGCCCCACCGGCGGGGTAGTCCATGAGCAGTTCTTC
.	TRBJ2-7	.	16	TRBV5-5	CASSSHSRTVSDEQYF	TGTGCCAGCAGCTCACATTCCAGGACGGTAAGCGACGAGCAGTACTTC
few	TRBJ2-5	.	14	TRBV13	CASSSTVGAETQYF	TGTGCCAGCAGCTCCACCGTGGGGGCGGAGACCCAGTACTTC
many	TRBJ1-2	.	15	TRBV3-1	CASSQDLGGNYGYTF	TGTGCCAGCAGCCAAGATCTTGGAGGAAACTATGGCTACACCTTC
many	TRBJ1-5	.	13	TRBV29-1	CSARTADNQPQHF	TGCAGCGCCCGGACAGCAGACAATCAGCCCCAGCATTTT
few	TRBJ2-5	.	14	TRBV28	CASSLRALKGAQYF	TGTGCCAGCAGTTTACGGGCCTTAAAGGGGGCCCAGTACTTC
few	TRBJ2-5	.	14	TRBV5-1	CASSHRPGEPTQYF	TGCGCCAGCAGCCACCGCCCGGGAGAACCGACCCAGTACTTC
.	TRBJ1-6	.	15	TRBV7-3	CASTSSITTNSPLHF	TGTGCCAGCACCTCTTCCATAACTACTAATTCACCCCTCCACTTT
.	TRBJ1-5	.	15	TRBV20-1	CSAREGDRPFQPQHF	TGCAGTGCTAGAGAAGGCGACAGGCCCTTTCAGCCCCAGCATTTT
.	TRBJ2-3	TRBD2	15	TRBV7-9	CACSLGAGDRDTQYF	TGTGCCTGCAGCTTAGGAGCGGGAGATAGAGATACGCAGTATTTT
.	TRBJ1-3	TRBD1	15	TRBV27	CASSTLDRDGDTIYF	TGTGCCAGCAGTACCCTGGACAGGGACGGAGACACCATATATTTT
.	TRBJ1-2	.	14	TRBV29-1	CSVEWAGLGYGYTF	TGCAGCGTTGAATGGGCAGGGCTAGGCTATGGCTACACCTTC
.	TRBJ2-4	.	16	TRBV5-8	CASSFRQEGAKNIQYF	TGTGCCAGCAGCTTTCGACAGGAGGGAGCCAAAAACATTCAGTACTTC
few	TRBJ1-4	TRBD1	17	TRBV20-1	CSARPQTGGVINEKLFF	TGCAGTGCTAGACCTCAGACAGGGGGCGTTATAAATGAAAAACTGTTTTTT
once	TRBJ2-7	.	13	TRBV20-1	CSAPNRRAYEQYF	TGCAGTGCCCCGAACAGGAGGGCCTACGAGCAGTACTTC
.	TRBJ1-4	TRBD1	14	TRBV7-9	CGSSSGQGREKLFF	TGTGGCAGCAGCTCGGGACAGGGAAGGGAAAAACTGTTTTTT
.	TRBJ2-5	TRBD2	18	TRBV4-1	CASSRWAGLAGGGETQYF	TGCGCCAGCAGCCGCTGGGCCGGACTAGCGGGAGGGGGAGAGACCCAGTACTTC
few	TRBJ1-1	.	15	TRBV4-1	CASSQVVGSNTEAFF	TGCGCCAGCAGCCAAGTAGTAGGGTCGAACACTGAAGCTTTCTTT
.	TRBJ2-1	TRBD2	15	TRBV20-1	CSAFGLAGGYNEQFF	TGCAGTGCTTTTGGACTAGCGGGAGGTTACAATGAGCAGTTCTTC
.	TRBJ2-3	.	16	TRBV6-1	CASSDRGREIADTQYF	TGTGCCAGCAGTGATCGGGGACGAGAGATCGCAGATACGCAGTATTTT
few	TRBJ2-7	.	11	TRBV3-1	CASSRNCEQYF	TGTGCCAGCAGCCGGAACTGCGAGCAGTACTTC
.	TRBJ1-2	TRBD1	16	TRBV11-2	CASSHKTGTGGGGYTF	TGTGCCAGCAGCCATAAAACCGGGACAGGGGGAGGTGGCTACACCTTC
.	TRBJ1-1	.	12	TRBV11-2	CASSMPHSEAFF	TGTGCCAGCAGCATGCCACACTCAGAAGCTTTCTTT
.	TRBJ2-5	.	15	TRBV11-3	CASSLGGKRRETQYF	TGTGCCAGCAGCTTAGGGGGCAAGAGACGGGAGACCCAGTACTTC